These 18 T cell receptor beta chains came from one sample sequenced in a study of molecular identifiers for immune sequencing clone quantification. MiXCR was run by TCRdb on the PCR reads, yielding one entry per CDR3 protein. The table has about 65,000 distinct CDR3 sequences, roughly 18% seen once; the top ten hold around 1.5%. The source material was naive CD8+ T cells from blood, with Jurkat cell RNA spiked in. The subset was: FACS-sorted CD8+CD4-CCR7+CD45RA+ naive T cells. The receptors originated from a human donor in good health. Some libraries in this study had Jurkat cell RNA spiked in.

This clonotype was seen repeatedly, ten times or more. The V gene is TRBV4-2, the J gene TRBJ1-4; no definite D call. V lost 5 bases to trimming and J lost 8 bases, with 9 bases between them. CDR3 size: 12 residues. Germline values: CDR1 LGHNA, CDR2 YNFKEQ. CDR3 sequence reads: CASSRDGEKLFF. CDR3 nucleotides: TGTGCCAGCAGCAGGGATGGAGAAAAACTGTTTTTT.

There are many counts of this clonotype. V gene TRBV5-6 combines with J gene TRBJ2-7; 7 positions agree with TRBD2. CDR1 is SGHDT, CDR2 YYEEEE, per germline. Trimming took 0 bases from V and 6 from J; bases not matched to a gene: 9. CDR3 size: 15 residues. The CDR3 is CASSLVGSGLLEQYF. As DNA, the CDR3 is TGTGCCAGCAGCTTGGTAGGGTCGGGACTACTCGAGCAGTACTTC. Full variable domain (missing parts from reference TRBV5-6 and TRBJ2-7): DAGVTQSPTHLIKTRGQQVTLRCSPKSGHDTVSWYQQALGQGPQFIFQYYEEEERQRGNFPDRFSGHQFPNYSSELNVNALLLGDSALYLCASSLVGSGLLEQYFGPGTRLTVT.

There are many counts of this clonotype. V is TRBV14 and J is TRBJ2-7; no reliable D call. V lost 3 bases and J lost 7, with 4 bases in between. The CDR3 runs 10 residues. Germline lookup yields CDR1 SGHDN and CDR2 FVKESK. The DNA for the CDR3 is TGTGCCAGCAGCCATGGAGAGCAGTACTTC. Translation gives CASSHGEQYF.

The V and J genes are TRBV20-1 and TRBJ2-2; D is uncertain. Trimming stripped 6 bases from V and 1 base from J, with 12 bases between. Germline V gene data show CDR1 as DFQATT and CDR2 as SNEGSKA (reference sequence). There are 14 residues in the CDR3. The CDR3 coding sequence is TGCAGTGCCCCAGAACCCGTGAACACCGGGGAGCTGTTTTTT. This sequence encodes CSAPEPVNTGELFF.

The chain recombines TRBV7-7 with TRBJ1-1; TRBD1 matches 9 bases. Per the germline V gene, CDR1 is SSHAT and CDR2 is FNYEAQ (reference sequence). With V trimmed by 6 bases and J by 4 bases, 6 bases remained unmatched. The CDR3 consists of 14 residues. CDR3 in DNA: TGTGCCAGCAGTCCCGGGACAGGGAGCACTGAAGCTTTCTTT. This gives the protein CASSPGTGSTEAFF.

This clonotype was picked up many times. The rearrangement links TRBV3-1 to TRBJ2-3, with D possibly matching TRBD2 (5 bases). Between the trimmed V and J ends, which lost 0 bases and 2 bases, there was a span of 15 bases. Germline-derived CDR1 and CDR2 are LGHDT and YNNKEL (reference sequence). There are 17 residues in the CDR3. The CDR3 DNA is TGTGCCAGCAGCCAAGATCTAACGGGATTATCCACAGATACGCAGTATTTT. Amino acid sequence: CASSQDLTGLSTDTQYF.

This clonotype has just a few counts. V gene TRBV11-2 combines with J gene TRBJ2-1, with D unclear. Germline V lookup: CDR1 SGHAT, CDR2 FQNNGV. Trimming left V 3 bases short and J 5 bases short, with 2 bases between. The CDR3 length is 11 residues. The CDR3 sequence: CASSFNNEQFF. CDR3 bases: TGTGCCAGCAGCTTCAACAATGAGCAGTTCTTC.

The rearrangement uses TRBV5-3 and TRBJ2-2; 8 bases match TRBD1. TRBV5-3 is annotated as an ORF whose role is uncertain. V lost 8 bases, J lost 1 base, and 10 bases stayed unmatched. The CDR3 contains 16 residues. The CDR3 region has the DNA TGTGCCAGCATCGAAGGGACAGGAGAGAACACCGGGGAGCTGTTTTTT. Its translation: CASIEGTGENTGELFF.

This chain joins TRBV6-5 and TRBJ2-5, with D maybe TRBD2 (6 bases). V lost 2 bases to trimming and J lost 1 base, with 14 bases between them. The CDR3 length is 16 residues. From germline, CDR1 is MNHEY and CDR2 SVGAGI. CDR3 loop: CASSYGRPAVQETQYF. The CDR3 bases are TGTGCCAGCAGTTACGGGAGGCCAGCCGTCCAAGAGACCCAGTACTTC.

This clonotype was seen only a few times. The V and J genes are TRBV19 and TRBJ1-6, with D hard to call. This CDR3 is built from 15 residues. Trimming took 5 bases from V and 0 from J, leaving 8 bases between them. Germline V gives CDR1 LNHDA, CDR2 SQIVND (reference sequence). CDR3 residues: CASSPPNSYNSPLHF. The CDR3 region has the DNA TGTGCCAGTAGTCCTCCTAACTCCTATAATTCACCCCTCCACTTT.

This clonotype has at least ten counts. V gene TRBV20-1 combines with J gene TRBJ2-7, with 8 bases aligning to TRBD2. The CDR3 covers 15 residues. J lost 5 bases, V lost 0 bases, and 9 bases had no gene match. Germline-derived CDR1 and CDR2 are DFQATT and SNEGSKA (reference sequence). CDR3 in amino acids: CSARDEVAGSHEQYF. CDR3 nucleotides: TGCAGTGCTAGAGATGAGGTAGCGGGGTCCCACGAGCAGTACTTC.

The CDR3 loop is CAWSARTGGGYTF. The CDR3 nucleotides read TGTGCCTGGAGTGCCAGGACAGGGGGCGGCTACACCTTC. This chain uses TRBV30 with TRBJ1-2; TRBD1 agrees at 11 bases. Germline CDR1 and CDR2: GTSNPN and SVGIG (reference sequence). The CDR3 covers 13 residues. J gave up 8 bases and V 1 base, and 3 bases lay outside the gene matches. Variable domain in full (rest from reference TRBV30 and TRBJ1-2): SQTIHQWPATLVQPVGSPLSLECTVEGTSNPNLYWYRQAAGRGLQLLFYSVGIGQISSEVPQNLSASRPQDRQFILSSKKLLLSDSGFYLCAWSARTGGGYTFGSGTRLTVV.

This clonotype was recorded many times. The V and J genes are TRBV19 and TRBJ2-1; 9 nucleotides line up with TRBD1. The CDR3 is made up of 15 amino acids. Germline V gene sequence: CDR1 LNHDA, CDR2 SQIVND (reference sequence). After removal of 5 bases from V and 4 bases from J, the junction contained 6 bases not matched to a gene. The CDR3 region has the DNA TGTGCCAGTAGTTTACGAGACAGGGGGTACAATGAGCAGTTCTTC. As protein: CASSLRDRGYNEQFF.

This clonotype appeared many times. This chain joins TRBV11-2 and TRBJ2-7; TRBD2 might be the D (6 bases). Germline CDR1 is SGHAT and CDR2 is FQNNGV. Trimming cost V 5 bases and J 3 bases, with 11 bases left between them. This CDR3 has 13 residues. The chain's CDR3 is CASSPGLIYEQYF. CDR3 DNA sequence: TGTGCCAGCAGCCCAGGACTAATCTACGAGCAGTACTTC.

The chain recombines TRBV19 with TRBJ1-1; D uncertain. Germline V gene lookup returns CDR1 LNHDA and CDR2 SQIVND (reference sequence). V lost 3 bases to trimming and J lost 1 base, with 6 bases between them. This CDR3 has 13 amino acids. CDR3 sequence: CASSIYRNTEAFF. The CDR3 DNA follows: TGTGCCAGTAGTATCTACAGGAACACTGAAGCTTTCTTT.

This chain joins TRBV12-3 or TRBV12-4 and TRBJ2-3; D unclear. This CDR3 region has 14 residues. The germline V and J ends were trimmed by 6 bases and 2 bases, with 12 bases remaining between them. The CDR3 spells CASSPGRPTDTQYF. CDR3 in DNA: TGTGCCAGCAGCCCAGGACGCCCCACAGATACGCAGTATTTT.

This clonotype was seen repeatedly, ten times or more. This chain links TRBV6-2 or TRBV6-3 with TRBJ2-5; no definite D call. This CDR3 is built from 11 residues. V lost 6 bases and J 7 bases, leaving 9 bases between the germline ends. CDR1 and CDR2 (germline): MNHEY, SVGEGT. The CDR3 sequence is CASSQLGTQYF. The CDR3 DNA is TGTGCCAGCAGCCAACTTGGGACCCAGTACTTC.

Comments on this clonotype: At one end the junction does not follow the germline gene, possibly because of a read error. The chain links TRBV7-9 to TRBJ2-2, with D maybe TRBD2 (6 bases). Germline CDR1 reads SEHNR; CDR2 reads FQNEAQ (reference sequence). CDR3 length: 15 amino acids. CDR3 nucleotides: TGTGCCAGCAGCTTAGTGGGACTGGACACCGGGGAGCCGTTTTTT. Encoded protein: CASSLVGLDTGEPFF. Supplemented by reference TRBV7-9 and TRBJ2-2, the full variable domain reads DTGVSQNPRHKITKRGQNVTFRCDPISEHNRLYWYRQTLGQGPEFLTYFQNEAQLEKSRLLSDRFSAERPKGSFSTLEIQRTEQGDSAMYLCASSLVGLDTGEPFFGEGSRLTVL.